The 19 T cell receptor beta chains given below trace back to one sample, sequenced in a study of blood T cells in healthy people across ages. It was with a sample-barcoded 5' primer and a J-beta primer mix that a second PCR of about 7 to 12 cycles was run. TCRdb itself ran the 5' RACE reads through MiXCR, one entry per CDR3 protein. The data show around 600,000 distinct CDR3 sequences, 40% to 55% seen once. The specimen was blood. These receptors were taken from a man older than 75 in good health.

This clonotype has just a few counts. J is TRBJ2-1 and V is TRBV6-6, with D possibly matching TRBD2 (6 bases). V was trimmed by 10 bases and J by 5 bases, leaving 18 bases between them. Germline lookup yields CDR1 MNHNY and CDR2 SVGAGI (reference sequence). This CDR3 contains 14 residues. CDR3 in amino acids: CATYRERGHNEQFF. The CDR3 bases are TGTGCCACCTACCGGGAGCGAGGGCACAATGAGCAGTTCTTC.

This clonotype appeared a few times. The rearrangement uses TRBV10-3 and TRBJ1-2; D unresolved. From germline, CDR1 is ENHRY and CDR2 SYGVKD. Trimming pared 5 bases from V and 4 bases from J, leaving 14 bases between. This CDR3 contains 14 residues. CDR3 residues: CAISPSGYGYGYTF. DNA for the CDR3: TGTGCCATCAGTCCCTCGGGGTACGGCTATGGCTACACCTTC.

This clonotype was seen a handful of times. The chain combines TRBV27 with TRBJ2-1; maybe TRBD2 (6 bases). V dropped 6 bases and J dropped 1 base, with 13 bases sitting between them. The germline V gene encodes CDR1 MNHEY and CDR2 SMNVEV (reference sequence). This CDR3 has 15 residues. This chain's CDR3 is CASRPQAGSYNEQFF. For the CDR3, the DNA is TGTGCCAGCAGACCCCAAGCGGGTTCCTACAATGAGCAGTTCTTC.

The rearrangement joins TRBV20-1 to TRBJ2-7; 8 nucleotides agree with TRBD1. This CDR3 is 15 amino acids long. V lost 2 bases and J lost 6; bases outside the gene matches: 12. Germline CDR1 DFQATT, CDR2 SNEGSKA (reference sequence). CDR3 loop: CSARTSGGQILEQYF. CDR3 in DNA: TGCAGTGCTAGAACCTCAGGGGGCCAGATTCTCGAGCAGTACTTC.

In its sample, this clonotype was seen a few times. This sequence joins TRBV29-1 and TRBJ2-3; the match to TRBD2 covers 13 bases. CDR1 and CDR2 (germline): SQVTM, ANQGSEA. V was pared by 4 bases and J by 0 bases, with 1 base of the junction left unmatched. CDR3 length: 15 amino acids. CDR3 sequence: CSVAGLAGSTDTQYF. The DNA for the CDR3 is TGCAGCGTTGCGGGACTAGCGGGGAGCACAGATACGCAGTATTTT.

This chain links TRBV18 with TRBJ1-2; 7 bases line up with TRBD1. The CDR3 is 15 residues long. The V segment lost 3 bases and the J segment 8 bases; nucleotides outside the gene matches: 12. Germline lookup yields CDR1 KGHSH and CDR2 LQKENI. CDR3 sequence reads: CASSPSTEGAGGYTF. The CDR3 DNA follows: TGTGCCAGCTCACCCTCGACTGAGGGGGCAGGGGGCTACACCTTC.

The J gene is TRBJ1-4, the V gene TRBV28, with D perhaps TRBD1 (6 bases). Trimming pared 6 bases from V and 7 bases from J, leaving 15 bases between. Per the germline V gene, CDR1 is MDHEN and CDR2 is SYDVKM. The CDR3 totals 14 residues. CDR3 residues: CASSRGASPEKLFF. CDR3 DNA: TGTGCCAGCAGCCGGGGGGCTAGCCCTGAAAAACTGTTTTTT.

V usage is TRBV7-8 and J usage is TRBJ1-1; 9 bases match TRBD1. The CDR3 contains 16 residues. The V gene end was trimmed by 5 bases and the J gene end by 3 bases; junction bases not matched to a gene: 10. CDR1 SGHVS and CDR2 FQNEAQ come from the germline V gene. CDR3 nucleotide sequence: TGTGCCAGCAGCATTACCGGGACAGGGACGCACACTGAAGCTTTCTTT. Translated, it gives CASSITGTGTHTEAFF.

As concerns this clonotype: No conserved phenylalanine or tryptophan ends this CDR3, so it is likely a read error. It is unclear where the CDR3 begins or ends on the DNA, so no DNA is shown, and the CDR3 is as TCRdb lists it. This chain joins TRBV4-1 and TRBJ2-5; the table's D call, TRBD1, has no DNA check behind it. CDR1 MGHRA and CDR2 YSYEKL come from the germline V gene. The CDR3 spans 14 amino acids, including both terminal residues. The CDR3 sequence is CASSLQGYTETQYL.

This clonotype was observed many times. The chain carries TRBV5-1 and TRBJ2-7, with TRBD1 matching 7 bases. The length of the CDR3 is 15 residues. Germline CDR1 reads SGHRS; CDR2 reads YFSETQ. Germline trimming cut 2 bases from V and 3 bases from J; bases unmatched to any gene: 8. Here the CDR3 reads CASSFKGQDFYEQYF. CDR3 nucleotide sequence: TGCGCCAGCAGCTTTAAAGGACAGGACTTCTACGAGCAGTACTTC.

This rearrangement joins TRBV3-1 to TRBJ2-1; the match to TRBD2 covers 12 bases. Germline V gene lookup returns CDR1 LGHDT and CDR2 YNNKEL (reference sequence). The junction had 3 bases not matched to a gene; V was cut back by 4 bases and J by 5 bases. This CDR3 has 15 residues. The CDR3 coding sequence is TGTGCCAGCAGCCGGACTAGCGGGACCAACAATGAGCAGTTCTTC. Its translation: CASSRTSGTNNEQFF.

The chain couples TRBV7-3 to TRBJ2-3; D remains unclear. The germline V and J ends were trimmed by 0 bases and 10 bases, with 11 bases remaining between them. Germline CDR1 reads SGHTA; CDR2 reads FQGTGA. The CDR3 runs to 13 residues. As DNA, the CDR3 is TGTGCCAGCAGCTTAACAGTAAACGACGCGCAGTATTTT. Residues: CASSLTVNDAQYF.

V gene TRBV12-3 or TRBV12-4 combines with J gene TRBJ1-4, with 11 bases lining up with TRBD1. V lost 1 base and J lost 8; bases outside the gene matches: 6. The CDR3 consists of 16 residues. The CDR3 bases are TGTGCCAGCAGTTTAGGGTCGGGACAGGGGGACGAAAAACTGTTTTTT. Its protein product is CASSLGSGQGDEKLFF.

The J gene is TRBJ2-3, the V gene TRBV5-6, with a weak D call TRBD2 (6 bases). Germline-derived CDR1 and CDR2 are SGHDT and YYEEEE. The CDR3 has 15 residues. The V end was cut by 3 bases, the J end by 2 bases, with 13 bases between. CDR3 amino acids: CASSWGLTITDTQYF. The CDR3 region has the DNA TGTGCCAGCAGCTGGGGACTGACTATCACAGATACGCAGTATTTT.

This clonotype has at least ten counts. This rearrangement joins TRBV6-2 or TRBV6-3 to TRBJ2-1; TRBD2 matches 8 bases. V lost 8 bases, J lost 8 bases, and 8 bases stayed unmatched. CDR1 and CDR2 from the germline V gene are MNHEY and SVGEGT. The CDR3 loop spans 13 amino acids. The CDR3 DNA reads as TGTGCCAGCCACGGACTAGCTTTGTATGAGCAGTTCTTC. Protein: CASHGLALYEQFF.

The V and J genes are TRBV7-8 and TRBJ2-1, with 8 bases aligning to TRBD1. The CDR3 runs to 16 residues. Germline loops: CDR1 SGHVS, CDR2 FQNEAQ. V shed 4 bases and J 3 bases; nucleotides not matched to a gene: 8. The CDR3 sequence is CASSWQPGQVYNEQFF. CDR3 DNA sequence: TGTGCCAGCAGCTGGCAACCGGGACAGGTCTACAATGAGCAGTTCTTC. Drawing the rest from reference TRBV7-8 and TRBJ2-1, the complete variable domain is GAGVSQSPRYKVAKRGQDVALRCDPISGHVSLFWYQQALGQGPEFLTYFQNEAQLDKSGLPSDRFFAERPEGSVSTLKIQRTQQEDSAVYLCASSWQPGQVYNEQFFGPGTRLTVL.

This sequence joins TRBV14 and TRBJ2-7; D might be TRBD1 (5 bases). Trimming shortened V by 11 bases and J by 3 bases, and 20 bases separated the two germline ends. The CDR3 runs to 14 residues. Germline V gene lookup returns CDR1 SGHDN and CDR2 FVKESK. The CDR3 loop reads CASAGLQFNYEQYF. The CDR3 DNA is TGTGCCTCAGCAGGGCTCCAGTTCAACTACGAGCAGTACTTC.

The chain links TRBV20-1 to TRBJ2-1; unclear D gene. The germline gives CDR1 DFQATT, CDR2 SNEGSKA (reference sequence). Deletions cut 6 bases from V and 7 bases from J, with 10 bases between. The CDR3 totals 11 residues. The CDR3: CSARERNEQFF. CDR3 DNA sequence: TGCAGTGCCCGTGAGAGGAATGAGCAGTTCTTC.

As to this clonotype: One end of the junction does not line up with germline, which may come from a read error. The chain links TRBV12-3 or TRBV12-4 to TRBJ2-3; 8 bases align to TRBD2. This CDR3 has 14 amino acids. CDR3 in DNA: TGTGCCGGCAGTCCCCGAGCGGGAGCAGATACGCAGTATTTT. Its translation: CAGSPRAGADTQYF.